Following are 12 T cell receptor beta chains from one sample sequenced in a study of T cell changes during pregnancy in multiple sclerosis. Libraries were prepared by immunoSEQ multiplex PCR; TCRdb keeps only in-frame clonotypes and omits some of them. The sample yields roughly 32,000 clones, 75% to 95% seen once. The starting material was CD8+ T cells from peripheral blood mononuclear cells, obtained in the second trimester of pregnancy. The receptors shown here come from a female donor in good health, enrolled as a control in a pregnancy study.

The rearrangement joins TRBV2 to TRBJ1-1; TRBD1 matches 9 bases. CDR1 and CDR2 from the germline V gene are SNHLY and FYNNEI. The CDR3 runs 13 residues. The ends lost 8 bases at V and 3 bases at J; junction bases unmatched: 4. The CDR3 loop reads CASGRQGDTEAFF. The CDR3 DNA is TGTGCCAGCGGTCGACAGGGGGACACTGAAGCTTTCTTT.

The CDR3 region has the DNA TGTGCCTGGAGACCGGGCCACAGGGAGCAGTTCTTC. Translation gives CAWRPGHREQFF. V gene TRBV30 combines with J gene TRBJ2-1; TRBD1 might be the D (5 bases). Per germline, CDR1 GTSNPN and CDR2 SVGIG (reference sequence). The CDR3 length is 12 residues. V was clipped by 3 bases and J by 10 bases, with 13 bases between them.

V is TRBV30 and J is TRBJ2-1; the D gene is possibly TRBD2 (6 bases). Germline loops: CDR1 GTSNPN, CDR2 SVGIG (reference sequence). The ends were cut back, 0 bases at V and 4 bases at J, with 19 bases in the middle. This CDR3 is 17 amino acids long. The CDR3 DNA sequence: TGTGCCTGGAGTGTAATGGGAACAGGCGGGAAATACAATGAGCAGTTCTTC. Translated: CAWSVMGTGGKYNEQFF. The full variable domain, with the rest looked up from reference TRBV30 and TRBJ2-1, is SQTIHQWPATLVQPVGSPLSLECTVEGTSNPNLYWYRQAAGRGLQLLFYSVGIGQISSEVPQNLSASRPQDRQFILSSKKLLLSDSGFYLCAWSVMGTGGKYNEQFFGPGTRLTVL.

V is TRBV7-3 and J is TRBJ2-1, with D possibly being TRBD1 (6 bases). The germline V gene encodes CDR1 SGHTA and CDR2 FQGTGA. The V end lost 5 bases, the J end lost 6 bases, and 8 bases lay between the germline ends. CDR3 length equals 12 residues. CDR3 loop: CASSEDSNEQFF. The CDR3 coding sequence is TGTGCCAGCAGCGAGGACAGCAATGAGCAGTTCTTC.

The genes are TRBV6-1 and TRBJ1-6; a weak D match, TRBD1 (6 bases). There are 14 residues in the CDR3. Germline V gives CDR1 MNHNS, CDR2 SASEGT. Trimming removed 3 bases at V and 18 bases at J, with 21 bases between. This CDR3 reads CASSDPQTNREGHF. In nucleotides, the CDR3 is TGTGCCAGCAGTGATCCGCAAACGAACAGGGAGGGCCACTTT.

The chain uses TRBV7-9 and TRBJ1-5; D is unclear. Germline V gives CDR1 SEHNR, CDR2 FQNEAQ (reference sequence). The CDR3 covers 12 residues. V was trimmed by 5 bases and J by 8 bases, leaving 10 bases between them. DNA for the CDR3: TGTGCCAGCAGCAGAGGAGGTGAGCCCCAGCATTTT. This sequence encodes CASSRGGEPQHF.

The chain employs TRBV13 and TRBJ1-1; 10 bases line up with TRBD1. Germline lookup yields CDR1 PRHDT and CDR2 FYEKMQ (reference sequence). The CDR3 is 15 amino acids. The trim removed 5 bases at V and 1 base at J, leaving 4 bases unmatched. CDR3 DNA: TGTGCCAGCAGCGTCCGGACAGGGGGGAACACTGAAGCTTTCTTT. Its protein is CASSVRTGGNTEAFF. The full variable domain, with the rest looked up from reference TRBV13 and TRBJ1-1, is AAGVIQSPRHLIKEKRETATLKCYPIPRHDTVYWYQQGPGQDPQFLISFYEKMQSDKGSIPDRFSAQQFSDYHSELNMSSLELGDSALYFCASSVRTGGNTEAFFGQGTRLTVV.

V is TRBV2 and J is TRBJ2-5; 14 nucleotides line up with TRBD2. The CDR3 has 18 residues. V lost 6 bases to trimming and J lost 5 bases; unmatched junction nucleotides: 14. Germline CDR1 SNHLY, CDR2 FYNNEI. CDR3 loop: CASSQGLAGASLRETQYF. CDR3 DNA sequence: TGTGCCAGCAGCCAGGGACTAGCGGGGGCCTCTCTCCGGGAGACCCAGTACTTC.

The chain carries TRBV13 and TRBJ1-1; tentative D call: TRBD1 (5 bases). Trimming shortened V by 0 bases and J by 8 bases, and 7 bases separated the two germline ends. The CDR3 totals 12 residues. Germline values: CDR1 PRHDT, CDR2 FYEKMQ (reference sequence). CDR3 region: CASSLGRQEAFF. CDR3 coding DNA: TGTGCCAGCAGCTTAGGTAGACAGGAAGCTTTCTTT.

This chain joins TRBV19 and TRBJ1-2; D is possibly TRBD1 (5 bases). Trimming took off 9 bases at V and 6 bases at J, with 17 bases between the two ends. The CDR3 is made up of 13 amino acids. Germline CDR1 reads LNHDA; CDR2 reads SQIVND (reference sequence). The CDR3 loop reads CASHGVGGDGYTF. In DNA form, the CDR3 reads TGTGCCAGCCACGGAGTCGGGGGGGATGGCTACACCTTC.

The rearrangement uses TRBV7-9 and TRBJ2-5; 8 bases agree with TRBD2. The length of the CDR3 is 15 residues. Germline V gene data show CDR1 as SEHNR and CDR2 as FQNEAQ (reference sequence). Trimming removed 8 bases from V and 3 bases from J; junction bases left unmatched: 11. The chain's CDR3 is CASHPGGAVEETQYF. The CDR3 DNA follows: TGTGCCAGCCACCCCGGGGGGGCTGTTGAAGAGACCCAGTACTTC.

V gene TRBV6-4 combines with J gene TRBJ1-2; the match to TRBD1 covers 9 bases. The J segment lost 6 bases and the V segment lost 8 bases, leaving 13 bases of the junction unmatched. This CDR3 spans 15 amino acids. Germline V lookup: CDR1 MRHNA, CDR2 SNTAGT. CDR3 region: CASSEGGTGIDGYTF. The CDR3 DNA is TGTGCCAGCTCAGAGGGAGGGACAGGGATAGATGGCTACACCTTC.